This TCR beta chain is from a study of control samples from healthy donors and cancer patients. The CDR3 sequence is 16 residues long. Germline V gene data show CDR1 as MGHRA and CDR2 as YSYEKL. V was clipped by 0 bases and J by 8 bases, with 19 bases between them. Measured with immunoSEQ multiplex PCR; TCRdb has only the in-frame clones, and not every one. The sample records 80,000 to 100,000 clones, 70% to 90% being singletons. The chain combines TRBV4-1 with TRBJ1-2; tentative D call: TRBD1 (5 bases). Sequencing used blood. The receptor's source is a young man in good health. The CDR3 sequence: CASSQDPAGDRVGYTF. CDR3 nucleotides: TGCGCCAGCAGCCAAGATCCAGCCGGGGACCGTGTGGGCTACACCTTC.